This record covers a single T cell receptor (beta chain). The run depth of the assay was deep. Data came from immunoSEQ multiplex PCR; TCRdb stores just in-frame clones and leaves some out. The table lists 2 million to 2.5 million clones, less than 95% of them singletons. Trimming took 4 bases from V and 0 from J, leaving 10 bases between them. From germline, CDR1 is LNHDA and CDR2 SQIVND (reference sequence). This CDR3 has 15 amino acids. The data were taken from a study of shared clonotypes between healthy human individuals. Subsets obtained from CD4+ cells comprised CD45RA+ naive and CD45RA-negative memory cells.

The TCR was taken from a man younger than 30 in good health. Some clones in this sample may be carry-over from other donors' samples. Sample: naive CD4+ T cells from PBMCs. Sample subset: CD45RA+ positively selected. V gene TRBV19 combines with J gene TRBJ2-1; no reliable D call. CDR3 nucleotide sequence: TGTGCCAGTAGTAAGGGTGCCCTCTCCTACAATGAGCAGTTCTTC. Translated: CASSKGALSYNEQFF.